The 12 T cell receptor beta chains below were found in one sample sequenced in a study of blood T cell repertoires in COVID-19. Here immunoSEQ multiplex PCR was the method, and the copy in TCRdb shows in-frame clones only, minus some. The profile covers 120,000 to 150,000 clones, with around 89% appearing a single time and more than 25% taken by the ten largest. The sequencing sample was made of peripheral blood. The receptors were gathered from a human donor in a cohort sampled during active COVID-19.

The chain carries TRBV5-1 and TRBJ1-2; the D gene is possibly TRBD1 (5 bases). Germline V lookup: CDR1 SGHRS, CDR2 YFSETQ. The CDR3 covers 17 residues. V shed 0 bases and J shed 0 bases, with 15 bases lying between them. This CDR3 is CASSLDQGTLTNYGYTF. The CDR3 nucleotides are TGCGCCAGCAGCTTGGATCAGGGCACTCTGACTAACTATGGCTACACCTTC.

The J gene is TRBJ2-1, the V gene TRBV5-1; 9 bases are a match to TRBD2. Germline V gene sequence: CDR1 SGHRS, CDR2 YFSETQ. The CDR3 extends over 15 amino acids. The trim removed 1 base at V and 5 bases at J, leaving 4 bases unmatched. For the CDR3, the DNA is TGCGCCAGCAGCTTGTTCCCTAGCGGGGACAATGAGCAGTTCTTC. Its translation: CASSLFPSGDNEQFF.

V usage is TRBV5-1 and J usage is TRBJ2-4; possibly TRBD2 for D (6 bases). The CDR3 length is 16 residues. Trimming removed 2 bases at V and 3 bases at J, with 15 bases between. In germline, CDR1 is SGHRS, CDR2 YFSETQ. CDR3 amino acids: CASSFGGSVDKNIQYF. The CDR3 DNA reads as TGCGCCAGCAGCTTTGGAGGGAGTGTGGACAAAAACATTCAGTACTTC.

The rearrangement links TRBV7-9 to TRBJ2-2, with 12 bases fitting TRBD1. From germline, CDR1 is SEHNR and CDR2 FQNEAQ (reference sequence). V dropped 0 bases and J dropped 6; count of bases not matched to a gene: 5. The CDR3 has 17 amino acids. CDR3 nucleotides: TGTGCCAGCAGCTTAGCTCCGGGACAGGGGGCGCCCGGGGAGCTGTTTTTT. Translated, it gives CASSLAPGQGAPGELFF.

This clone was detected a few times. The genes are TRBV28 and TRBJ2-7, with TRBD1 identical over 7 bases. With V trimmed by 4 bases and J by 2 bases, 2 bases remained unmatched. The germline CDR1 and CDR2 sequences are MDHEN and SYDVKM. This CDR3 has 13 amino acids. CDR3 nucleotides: TGTGCCAGCAGTTCGGGACAGACCTACGAGCAGTACTTC. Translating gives CASSSGQTYEQYF.

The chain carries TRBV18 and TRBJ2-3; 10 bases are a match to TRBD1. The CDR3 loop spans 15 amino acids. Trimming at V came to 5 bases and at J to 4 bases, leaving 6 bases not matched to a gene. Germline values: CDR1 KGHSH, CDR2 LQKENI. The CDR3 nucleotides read TGTGCCAGCTCAAAGGACAGGGGGAGAGCAGATACGCAGTATTTT. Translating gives CASSKDRGRADTQYF.

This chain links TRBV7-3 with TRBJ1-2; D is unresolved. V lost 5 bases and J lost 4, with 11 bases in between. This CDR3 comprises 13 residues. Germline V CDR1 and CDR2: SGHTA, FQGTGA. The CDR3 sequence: CASSPGSAYGYTF. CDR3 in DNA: TGTGCCAGCAGCCCCGGTAGTGCCTATGGCTACACCTTC.

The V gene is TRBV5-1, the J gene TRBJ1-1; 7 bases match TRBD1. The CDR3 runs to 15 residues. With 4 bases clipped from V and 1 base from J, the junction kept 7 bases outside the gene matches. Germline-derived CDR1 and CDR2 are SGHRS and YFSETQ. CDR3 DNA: TGCGCCAGCAGCGCATTGGGGACAGCGAACACTGAAGCTTTCTTT. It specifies CASSALGTANTEAFF.

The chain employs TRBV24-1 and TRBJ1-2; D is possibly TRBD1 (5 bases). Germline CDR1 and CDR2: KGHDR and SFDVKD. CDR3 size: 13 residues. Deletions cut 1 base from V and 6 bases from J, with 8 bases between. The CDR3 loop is CATSDFGGDGYTF. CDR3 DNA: TGTGCCACCAGTGATTTTGGAGGGGATGGCTACACCTTC.

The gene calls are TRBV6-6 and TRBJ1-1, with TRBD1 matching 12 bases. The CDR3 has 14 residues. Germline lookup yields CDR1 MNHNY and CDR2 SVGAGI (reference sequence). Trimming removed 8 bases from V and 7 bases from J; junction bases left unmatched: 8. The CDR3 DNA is TGTGCCAGCTTCTCCGGGACAGGGGGCTTTGAAGCTTTCTTT. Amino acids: CASFSGTGGFEAFF.

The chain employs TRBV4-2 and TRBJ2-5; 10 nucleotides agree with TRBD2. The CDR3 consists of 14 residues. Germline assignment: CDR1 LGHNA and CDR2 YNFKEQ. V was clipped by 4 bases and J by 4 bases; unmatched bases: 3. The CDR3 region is CASSPAGGPETQYF. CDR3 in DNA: TGTGCCAGCAGCCCAGCGGGGGGGCCAGAGACCCAGTACTTC.

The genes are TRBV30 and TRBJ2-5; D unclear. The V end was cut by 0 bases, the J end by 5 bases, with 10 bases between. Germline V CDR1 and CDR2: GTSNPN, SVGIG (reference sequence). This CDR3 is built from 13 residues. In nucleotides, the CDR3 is TGTGCCTGGAGTGTCGGCTCCGGGGAGACCCAGTACTTC. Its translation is CAWSVGSGETQYF.